This record looks at one T cell receptor (beta chain) sequence and its context. The CDR3 is 14 residues long. V lost 3 bases, J lost 3 bases, and 11 bases lay in between. Germline CDR1 LNHDA, CDR2 SQIVND (reference sequence). Regarding time point: after dendritic cell vaccination, including at tumor progression/relapse. Selection required adequate fresh-frozen tumor tissue plus more than two years' survival data. The data were obtained in a study of glioma-infiltrating T cells after dendritic cell vaccination. Overall study: Dendritic cells derived from monocytes and pulsed with autologous tumor lysate formed the vaccine. Patients received three intradermal dendritic cell vaccine injections at biweekly intervals.

Amplification used 60 V beta primers and 13 J beta primers. Repertoires were generated with immunoSEQ multiplex PCR, while TCRdb's copy carries only in-frame clones and drops some. The sample yields tens of thousands of clones, under 85% seen once. The sequence derives from a human donor with glioblastoma. V usage is TRBV19 and J usage is TRBJ2-5; D might be TRBD2 (5 bases). Sequences were derived from blood, sampled after dendritic cell vaccination. The CDR3 nucleotides read TGTGCCAGTAGTATCTCGCTAGCCGAAGAGACCCAGTACTTC. Translation: CASSISLAEETQYF.